The T cell receptor beta chain described here comes from a study of T-cell memory formation after mild COVID-19. General observations from the study: The pre-infection memory compartment contained some responding clones, suggesting cross-reactive memory joined.

CDR3 length: 14 amino acids. Germline V gene lookup returns CDR1 LGHDT and CDR2 YNNKEL (reference sequence). The ends were cut back, 7 bases at V and 4 bases at J, with 16 bases in the middle. TCRdb fed the 5' RACE reads into MiXCR, producing one record per CDR3 protein. The sample comprises roughly 380,000 distinct CDR3 sequences, around 30% of which are singletons, and around an eighth rests with the top ten. This clonotype has only a few counts. The antigen is unknown. Specimen: PBMCs or a T cell subset sorted from them (not recorded which). The clonotype was recovered from an adult woman who had mild COVID-19 (a few samples of this study predate the infection). Cell type and time point are not known. V and J are TRBV3-1 and TRBJ2-5, with D perhaps matching TRBD1 (6 bases). The CDR3 protein is CASTRTGTGETQYF. CDR3 DNA sequence: TGTGCCAGCACACGTACAGGGACGGGAGAGACCCAGTACTTC.